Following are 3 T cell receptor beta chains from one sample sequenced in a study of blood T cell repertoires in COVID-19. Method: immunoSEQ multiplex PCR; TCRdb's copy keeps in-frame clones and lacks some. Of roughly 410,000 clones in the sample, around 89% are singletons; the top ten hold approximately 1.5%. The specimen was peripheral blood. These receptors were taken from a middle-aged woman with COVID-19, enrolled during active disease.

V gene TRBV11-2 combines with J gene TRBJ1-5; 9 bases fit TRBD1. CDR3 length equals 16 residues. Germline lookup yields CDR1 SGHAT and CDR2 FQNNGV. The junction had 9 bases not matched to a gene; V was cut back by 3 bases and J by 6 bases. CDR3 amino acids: CASSLGDRGIGQPQHF. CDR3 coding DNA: TGTGCCAGCAGCTTGGGTGACAGGGGGATCGGTCAGCCCCAGCATTTT.

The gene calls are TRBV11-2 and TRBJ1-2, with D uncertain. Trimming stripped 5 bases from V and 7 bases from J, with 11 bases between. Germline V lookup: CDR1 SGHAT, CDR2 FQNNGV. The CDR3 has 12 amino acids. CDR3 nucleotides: TGTGCCAGCAGCAGAAGGGAGGCTGGCTACACCTTC. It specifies CASSRREAGYTF.

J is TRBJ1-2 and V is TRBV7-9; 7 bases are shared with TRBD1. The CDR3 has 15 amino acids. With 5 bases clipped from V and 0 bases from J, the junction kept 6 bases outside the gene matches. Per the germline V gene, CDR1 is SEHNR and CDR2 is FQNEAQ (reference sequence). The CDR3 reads CASSPRDSTNYGYTF. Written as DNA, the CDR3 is TGTGCCAGCAGCCCGAGGGACAGCACTAACTATGGCTACACCTTC.